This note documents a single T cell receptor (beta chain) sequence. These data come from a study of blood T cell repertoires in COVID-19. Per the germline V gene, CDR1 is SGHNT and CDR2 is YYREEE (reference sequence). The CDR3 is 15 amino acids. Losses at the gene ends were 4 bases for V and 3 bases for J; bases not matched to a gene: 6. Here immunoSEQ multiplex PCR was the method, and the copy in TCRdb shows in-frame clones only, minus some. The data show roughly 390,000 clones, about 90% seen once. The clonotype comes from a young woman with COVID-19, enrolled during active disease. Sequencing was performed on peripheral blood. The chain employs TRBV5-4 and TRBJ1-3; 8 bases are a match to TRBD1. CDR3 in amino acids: CASSPGGADGNTIYF. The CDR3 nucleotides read TGTGCCAGCAGCCCAGGGGGCGCAGATGGAAACACCATATATTTT.